These 17 T cell receptor beta chains originate from one sample sequenced in a study. TCRdb recomputed calls from the 5' RACE reads with MiXCR, one row per CDR3 protein. The sample consists of approximately 47,000 distinct CDR3 sequences, around a quarter of them appearing once. The sequenced sample was naive CD4+ T cells sorted from blood. Subset denoted: naive CD4+ T cells, CD4+CD45RA+CD25-. The receptors derive from a female donor with breast cancer.

This clonotype was seen at least ten times. V is TRBV12-3 or TRBV12-4 and J is TRBJ1-1, with a possible D match to TRBD1 (6 bases). Between the trimmed V and J ends, which lost 7 bases and 11 bases, there was a span of 20 bases. The CDR3 loop spans 13 amino acids. The CDR3 spells CASTRQQGARAFF. The CDR3 coding sequence is TGTGCCAGCACACGTCAACAGGGAGCCAGGGCTTTCTTT.

The J gene is TRBJ2-6, the V gene TRBV6-5; no firm D call. CDR1 is MNHEY, CDR2 SVGAGI, per germline. The CDR3 spans 16 residues. V was shortened by 8 bases and J by 0 bases, with 14 bases between the two germline ends. The CDR3 DNA follows: TGTGCCAGCTCGATCCCGCGGCGCTCTGGGGCCAACGTCCTGACTTTC. Translated, it gives CASSIPRRSGANVLTF.

The gene calls are TRBV5-6 and TRBJ2-1; D remains unclear. The CDR3 spans 15 residues. From germline, CDR1 is SGHDT and CDR2 YYEEEE. Trimming pared 2 bases from V and 0 bases from J, leaving 9 bases between. The CDR3 protein is CASSLGASSYNEQFF. The CDR3 DNA is TGTGCCAGCAGCTTAGGAGCGTCCTCCTACAATGAGCAGTTCTTC.

The V gene is TRBV20-1, the J gene TRBJ1-5, with D possibly TRBD1 on 6 matching bases. V lost 0 bases and J lost 1, with 10 bases in between. This CDR3 is 15 amino acids long. Germline-derived CDR1 and CDR2 are DFQATT and SNEGSKA (reference sequence). This CDR3 reads CSARERGNSNQPQHF. CDR3 nucleotides: TGCAGTGCTAGAGAAAGGGGGAACAGCAATCAGCCCCAGCATTTT.

The rearrangement links TRBV6-5 to TRBJ1-1, with D possibly being TRBD1 (5 bases). Trimming stripped 6 bases from V and 4 bases from J, with 15 bases between. This CDR3 comprises 14 residues. Per the germline V gene, CDR1 is MNHEY and CDR2 is SVGAGI. CDR3 DNA sequence: TGTGCCAGCAGGTTATCGGGGGATGGCACTGAAGCTTTCTTT. Its protein product is CASRLSGDGTEAFF.

The rearrangement links TRBV20-1 to TRBJ2-4; D unresolved. V shed 6 bases and J shed 1 base, with 13 bases lying between them. Germline-derived CDR1 and CDR2 are DFQATT and SNEGSKA (reference sequence). CDR3 length equals 14 residues. As DNA, the CDR3 is TGCAGTGCCTCCGAGGTAGTTGCCAAAAACATTCAGTACTTC. Translated, it gives CSASEVVAKNIQYF.

Points on this clonotype: One junction end does not reproduce the germline sequence, and a read error may be involved. The V gene is TRBV7-9, the J gene TRBJ2-1; a possible D gene is TRBD1 (6 bases). The germline CDR1 and CDR2 sequences are SEHNR and FQNEAQ (reference sequence). This CDR3 region has 14 residues. CDR3: CTSSFYRAYNEQFF. For the CDR3, the DNA is TGTACCAGCAGCTTTTACAGGGCCTACAATGAGCAGTTCTTC.

This clonotype was detected a few times. No conserved phenylalanine or tryptophan ends this CDR3, so it is likely a read error. The chain uses TRBV24-1 and TRBJ2-1; tentative D call: TRBD2 (6 bases). Germline V lookup: CDR1 KGHDR, CDR2 SFDVKD. This CDR3 is 16 amino acids long. Trimming cost V 3 bases and J 0 bases, with 11 bases left between them. The CDR3 spells CATSDPGGSSYNEQFL. The CDR3 DNA is TGTGCCACCAGTGATCCTGGGGGGAGCTCCTACAATGAGCAGTTCTTG.

The J gene is TRBJ1-1, the V gene TRBV5-1; D may be TRBD1 (5 bases). There are 14 residues in the CDR3. The V end lost 5 bases, the J end lost 4 bases, and 15 bases lay between the germline ends. Germline-derived CDR1 and CDR2 are SGHRS and YFSETQ. As DNA, the CDR3 is TGCGCCAGCAGTATAACGGGGGAAATCACTGAAGCTTTCTTT. It translates to CASSITGEITEAFF.

The chain combines TRBV29-1 with TRBJ2-1, with D perhaps matching TRBD2 (6 bases). The CDR3 is made up of 12 amino acids. CDR1 and CDR2 from the germline V gene are SQVTM and ANQGSEA. Trimming took 2 bases from V and 8 from J, leaving 10 bases between them. CDR3 sequence reads: CSVEFTSYEQFF. The DNA of the CDR3 is TGCAGCGTTGAATTTACTAGCTATGAGCAGTTCTTC.

The chain links TRBV28 to TRBJ1-1, with D maybe TRBD1 (6 bases). Germline V CDR1 and CDR2: MDHEN, SYDVKM. The CDR3 runs 14 residues. V was pared by 6 bases and J by 1 base, with 12 bases between. This CDR3 reads CASSYRDANTEAFF. DNA of the CDR3: TGTGCCAGCAGCTACAGGGACGCGAACACTGAAGCTTTCTTT.

The CDR3 DNA follows: TGTGCCAGCAGTTTATACACAGATACGCAGTATTTT. The encoded protein is CASSLYTDTQYF. The V and J genes are TRBV12-3 or TRBV12-4 and TRBJ2-3; D gene uncertain. This CDR3 has 12 residues. Trimming removed 2 bases at V and 2 bases at J, with 2 bases between.

The chain is built from TRBV7-2 and TRBJ1-1, with a possible D match to TRBD1 (5 bases). The CDR3 loop spans 14 amino acids. CDR1 is SGHTA and CDR2 is FQGNSA in the germline V gene. Trimming shortened V by 1 base and J by 5 bases, and 11 bases separated the two germline ends. The CDR3 sequence: CASSLGAGLTEAFF. For the CDR3, the DNA is TGTGCCAGCAGCTTAGGGGCAGGGCTGACTGAAGCTTTCTTT. Using reference TRBV7-2 and TRBJ1-1 for the parts outside the CDR3, the full variable domain is GAGVSQSPSNKVTEKGKDVELRCDPISGHTALYWYRQSLGQGLEFLIYFQGNSAPDKSGLPSDRFSAERTGGSVSTLTIQRTQQEDSAVYLCASSLGAGLTEAFFGQGTRLTVV.

Note on this clonotype: One end of the junction varies from germline; a read error may be responsible. Here the CDR3 DNA reads TGTGCCAGCAGCTTAAGGGACTACACCAGGGAGCTGTTTTTT. This sequence encodes CASSLRDYTRELFF. The gene calls are TRBV7-6 and TRBJ2-2; 7 nucleotides line up with TRBD2. This CDR3 is built from 14 residues. Looked up from germline, CDR1 is SGHVS and CDR2 is FNYEAQ.

The V call is TRBV5-8, the J call TRBJ2-1; the D gene is possibly TRBD1 (5 bases). V lost 1 base to trimming and J lost 5 bases, with 10 bases between them. The germline gives CDR1 SGHTS, CDR2 YDEGEE. The CDR3 runs 14 residues. For the CDR3, the DNA is TGTGCCAGCAGCTTGATTCCAGGGAACAATGAGCAGTTCTTC. Translated: CASSLIPGNNEQFF.

By sample share, this clonotype is medium-sized. CDR3 nucleotides: TGTGCCAGCAGCCTCGGGGATTGGGCCGAGCAGTACTTC. Translation: CASSLGDWAEQYF. The rearrangement joins TRBV6-5 to TRBJ2-7, with a tentative D call TRBD2 (5 bases). Germline lookup yields CDR1 MNHEY and CDR2 SVGAGI. This CDR3 has 13 amino acids. V lost 6 bases to trimming and J lost 6 bases, with 15 bases between them.

The chain has TRBV5-1 and TRBJ1-2; D gene unclear. V shed 1 base and J shed 0 bases, with 7 bases lying between them. The length of the CDR3 is 14 residues. Germline V lookup: CDR1 SGHRS, CDR2 YFSETQ. CDR3 in DNA: TGCGCCAGCAGCTTGACCGGAGCTAACTATGGCTACACCTTC. This sequence encodes CASSLTGANYGYTF.